The subject of this entry is one T cell receptor (beta chain). What it binds is unknown. The time point was: persistent/refractory GD, antithyroid drugs over 5 years with positive TRAb. PBMCs were the source of the RNA used for TCR sequencing. Peripheral blood, at roughly 8.4 milliliters, went into EDTA tubes. This entry comes from a study of regulatory T cells in long-lasting Graves disease. Overall study: With positive TSH receptor antibodies and over 5 years of antithyroid drugs, Graves' disease was considered persistent.

Sequencing libraries for TCR beta were prepared with iRepertoire HTBI primers and Arm-PCR of CDR3 regions. TCRdb redid the calling of the multiplex PCR reads with MiXCR, one entry per CDR3 protein. Among about 660,000 distinct CDR3 sequences listed, around 30% were seen once. The CDR3 runs 13 residues. V was cut by 3 bases and J by 6 bases, with 11 bases left in between. The V gene's germline CDR1 is DFQATT and CDR2 SNEGSKA (reference sequence). Findings and limits, study-wide: Comparison showed that persistent patients shared more public clonotypes (fewer than 3,000) than new patients (about 970). Favoring TRBV28, TRBJ1-2 and TRBJ2-5 was a feature seen in persistent disease.

The chain has TRBV20-1 and TRBJ1-4, with a tentative D call TRBD1 (5 bases). This clonotype originated in a female donor with Graves disease. Sequenced material: peripheral blood mononuclear cells (PBMCs), taken when the disease was refractory, from a patient treated with antithyroid drugs. CDR3 residues: CSASAGDHEKLFF. CDR3 coding DNA: TGCAGTGCTAGTGCGGGGGACCATGAAAAACTGTTTTTT.